Included here is one T cell receptor (beta chain) sequence, with context. Its target antigen remains unknown. No much larger clone exists at a distance of one base, and base qualities are not known. Within the sample, other DNA sequences also encode this same CDR3. The time point label corresponds to: blood 2 weeks post-SBRT. Per the publication, the treatment or condition label means: 15 Gy SBRT to primary tumor, nephrectomy 4 weeks later. To track tumor-enriched clonotypes, serial peripheral blood was sampled from radiation-treated patients at baseline and at 2 weeks and 4 weeks after SBRT. All patients had renal cell carcinoma with clear cell pathology. The QIAamp DNA Blood Mini Kit (Qiagen) was used to prepare genomic DNA for TCR sequencing. The analyses included only samples that passed all quality control checks. From its cysteine to its phenylalanine, the CDR3 spans 14 amino acids. Of the read, only the CDR3 DNA is kept; its 42 bases are in frame from base 1. Based on the germline V gene, the CDR1 and CDR2 sequences are SGHTA and FQGNSA. V is shortened by 1 base, J by 5 bases, and the region joining them spans 11 bases.

Following the manufacturer's recommendations, the immunoSEQ kit was used to generate TCR beta libraries from genomic DNA. To prepare the libraries, a first multiplex PCR with proprietary primers was run, followed by a second PCR that added unique barcodes, and a bead cleanup was done after each round. A kit-provided positive control reaction and a negative control reaction were included in every sample batch. The final libraries were assessed on an Agilent 4200 TapeStation D1000 ScreenTape, pooled by volume, and quantified by qPCR. Sequencing was performed on an Illumina NextSeq500 using a MidOutput 150-cycle cartridge, with 156 Read1 cycles, 15 Index1 cycles, and the kit custom primers. The pooled library was loaded at roughly 0.93 pM, with a roughly 20% PhiX control spiked in. The source study handled its data this way. The vendor-processed data were analyzed in R, and a clonotype was defined as all T cells that share the same CDR3 nucleotide sequence. In the clone abundance analyses, frequencies in each sample were normalized to that sample's 10,000 most abundant clones. Before analysis, public T cell clones were removed, and these numbered fewer than five per sample on average. A difference in abundance of at least 32-fold between compartments was used to define tumor-enriched and baseline blood-enriched clonotypes. A beta-binomial differential abundance model was used to identify clonotypes that were expanded or contracted between blood time points. Similarity between tumor and blood repertoires was quantified using the Baroni-Urbani and Buser coefficient, and groups were compared with two-tailed Wilcoxon tests in R. TCRdb carries this immuneACCESS record with in-frame sequences only. Its versions omit some clonotypes, under half of them owing to an unresolved V gene in the studies checked, with the rest unexplained. V and J calls and clone size are given by that table; D and trimming were obtained from the DNA. For this sample there are about 130,000 clones; 75% to 90% appear just once. The ten largest clones represent less than 2.5% of the sample.

This entry comes from a study of radiation and T cells in renal cell carcinoma (dated by TCRdb to 2019 to 2021). Study-level background: The samples were drawn from a clinical trial, where primary renal cell carcinomas were treated with 15 Gy of stereotactic body radiation therapy and then removed by nephrectomy 4 weeks afterward. A total of some 51 samples underwent TCR beta sequencing, made up of 25 or so tumors and roughly 27 peripheral blood samples. In the approximately 49 samples combined, roughly 4.4 million unique CDR3 nucleotide sequences were found, encoding 2 million to 3 million unique CDR3 amino acid sequences. Findings and caveats that apply to the study as a whole: Effects of radiation dose or scheduling on the TCR repertoire could not be addressed with the single-armed trial design. Dynamics of the blood repertoire were not tracked past 4 weeks after treatment. Top tumor clonotypes rose in blood from baseline to 2 weeks post-radiation, then contracted by 4 weeks, suggesting transient expansion of tumor-resident clones. Because pretreatment tumor biopsies were not available, the baseline intratumoral presence of clonotypes could not be determined.

This sequence originates from a woman aged 60-75 years with renal cell carcinoma. The sequencing here drew on blood, taken from a patient whose treatment included radiotherapy and nephrectomy. The V gene is TRBV7-2 and the J gene is TRBJ1-1; the D gene is perhaps TRBD1, from 5 matching bases. The CDR3 here reads CASSLVGVGTEAFF. The DNA sequence is as follows: TGTGCCAGCAGCTTAGTAGGGGTGGGGACTGAAGCTTTCTTT.